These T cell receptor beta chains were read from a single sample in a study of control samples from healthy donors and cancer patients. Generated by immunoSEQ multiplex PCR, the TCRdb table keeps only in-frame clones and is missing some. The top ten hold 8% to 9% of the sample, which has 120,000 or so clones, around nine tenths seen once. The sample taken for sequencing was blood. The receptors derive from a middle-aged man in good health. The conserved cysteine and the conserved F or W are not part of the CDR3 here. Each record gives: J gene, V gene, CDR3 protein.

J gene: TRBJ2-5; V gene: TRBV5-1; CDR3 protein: ASRRTGETQY
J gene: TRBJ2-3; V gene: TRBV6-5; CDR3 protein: ASRPTGGVADTQY
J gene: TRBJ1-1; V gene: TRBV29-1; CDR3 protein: SARQDLRNTEAF
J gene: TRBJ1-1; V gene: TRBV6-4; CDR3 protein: ASSDGRGGNTEAF
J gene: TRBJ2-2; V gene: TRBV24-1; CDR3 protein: ATSDFRSTGELF
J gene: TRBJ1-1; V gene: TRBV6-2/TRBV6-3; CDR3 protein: ASSVSDRGNTEAF
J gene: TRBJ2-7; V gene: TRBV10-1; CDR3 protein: ASSEGDTYEQY
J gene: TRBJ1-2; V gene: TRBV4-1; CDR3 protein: ASSQDNLGGLGLFYGYT
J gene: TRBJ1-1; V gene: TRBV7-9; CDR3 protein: ASSSHGMNTEAF
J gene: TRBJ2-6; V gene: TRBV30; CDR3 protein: AWSGTGADGANVLT
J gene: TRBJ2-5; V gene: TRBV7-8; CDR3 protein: ASSSQSLAETQY
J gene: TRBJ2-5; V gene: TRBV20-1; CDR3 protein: SAIYGETQY
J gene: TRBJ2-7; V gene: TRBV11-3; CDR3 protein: ASSTRTGWQY
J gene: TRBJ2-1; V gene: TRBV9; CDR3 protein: ASSPSLRGLAGGNNEQF
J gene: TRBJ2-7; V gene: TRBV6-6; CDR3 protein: ASSMGLTYEQY
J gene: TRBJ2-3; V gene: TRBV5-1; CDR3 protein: ASSPGLAGRTDTQY
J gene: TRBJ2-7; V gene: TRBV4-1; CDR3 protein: ASSRTTGDYEQY
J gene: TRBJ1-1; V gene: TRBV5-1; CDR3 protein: ASSLGQGLGYTEAF
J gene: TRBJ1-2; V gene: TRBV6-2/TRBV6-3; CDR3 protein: ASSSLDRVYGYT
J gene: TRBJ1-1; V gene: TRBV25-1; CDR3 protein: ASSEVALGAF
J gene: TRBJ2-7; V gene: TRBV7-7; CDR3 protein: ASSFGQGAGYEQY
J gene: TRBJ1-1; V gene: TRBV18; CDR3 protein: ASSPPSVGRTEAF
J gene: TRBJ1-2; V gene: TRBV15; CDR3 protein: ATSSLSQSGYT
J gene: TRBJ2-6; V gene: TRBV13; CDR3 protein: ASSFRVSGANVLT
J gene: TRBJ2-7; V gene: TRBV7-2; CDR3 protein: ASSFLAGESYEQY
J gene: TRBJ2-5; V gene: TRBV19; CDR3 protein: ASSIVFKGARQETQY
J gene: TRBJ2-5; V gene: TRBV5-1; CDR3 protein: ASSLGLAAKETQY
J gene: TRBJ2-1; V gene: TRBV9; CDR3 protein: ASSVFEGPSYNEQF
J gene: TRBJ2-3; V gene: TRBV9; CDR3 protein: ASSDAGVDTQY
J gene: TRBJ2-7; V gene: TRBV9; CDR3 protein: ASSKTGTYEQY
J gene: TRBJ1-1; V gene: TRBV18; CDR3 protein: ASSPPRGRYTEAF
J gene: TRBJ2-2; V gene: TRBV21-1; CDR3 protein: ASSPHRPGSANTGELF
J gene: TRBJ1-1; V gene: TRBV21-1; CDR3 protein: ASSKAGGEAF
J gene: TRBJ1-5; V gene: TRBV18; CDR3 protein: ASSPGGEQPQH
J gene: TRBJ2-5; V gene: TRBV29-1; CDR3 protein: SVDDPTGWKETQY